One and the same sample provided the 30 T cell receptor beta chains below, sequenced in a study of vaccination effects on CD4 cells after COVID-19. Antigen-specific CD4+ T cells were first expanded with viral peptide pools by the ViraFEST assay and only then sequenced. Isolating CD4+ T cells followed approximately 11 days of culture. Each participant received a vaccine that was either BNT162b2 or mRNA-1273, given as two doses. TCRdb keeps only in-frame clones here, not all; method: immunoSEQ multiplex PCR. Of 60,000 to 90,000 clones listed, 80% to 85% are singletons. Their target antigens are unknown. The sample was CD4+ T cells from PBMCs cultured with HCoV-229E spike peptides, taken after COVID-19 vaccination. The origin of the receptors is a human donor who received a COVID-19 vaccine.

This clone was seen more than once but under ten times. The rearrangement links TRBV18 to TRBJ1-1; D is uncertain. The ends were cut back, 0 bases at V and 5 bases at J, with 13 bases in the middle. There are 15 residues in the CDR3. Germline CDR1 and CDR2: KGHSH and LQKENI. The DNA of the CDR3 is TGTGCCAGCTCACCACCGGCGGCCGGGGAGACTGAAGCTTTCTTT. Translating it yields CASSPPAAGETEAFF.

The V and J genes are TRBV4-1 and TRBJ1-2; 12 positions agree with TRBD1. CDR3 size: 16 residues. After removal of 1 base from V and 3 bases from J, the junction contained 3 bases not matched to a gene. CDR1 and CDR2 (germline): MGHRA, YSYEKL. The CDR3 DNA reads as TGCGCCAGCAGCCAAGTCGGGACAGGGGGCTACTATGGCTACACCTTC. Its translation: CASSQVGTGGYYGYTF.

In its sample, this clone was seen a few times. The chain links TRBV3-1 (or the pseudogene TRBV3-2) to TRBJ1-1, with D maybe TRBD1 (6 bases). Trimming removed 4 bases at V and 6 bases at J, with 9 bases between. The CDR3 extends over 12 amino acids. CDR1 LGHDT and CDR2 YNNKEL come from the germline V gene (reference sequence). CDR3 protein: CASSLSGAEAFF. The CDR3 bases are TGTGCCAGCAGCCTCTCAGGGGCTGAAGCTTTCTTT.

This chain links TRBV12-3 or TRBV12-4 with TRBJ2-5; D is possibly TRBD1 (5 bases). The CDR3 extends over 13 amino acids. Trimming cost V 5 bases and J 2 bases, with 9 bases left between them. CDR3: CASSRQTQETQYF. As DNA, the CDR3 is TGTGCCAGCAGTAGACAGACTCAAGAGACCCAGTACTTC.

CDR3 in amino acids: CASSLINYGYTF. DNA for the CDR3: TGTGCCAGTAGTCTCATCAACTATGGCTACACCTTC. The chain links TRBV19 to TRBJ1-2, with D uncertain. This CDR3 region has 12 residues. V was clipped by 5 bases and J by 2 bases, with 6 bases between them. CDR1 LNHDA and CDR2 SQIVND come from the germline V gene (reference sequence).

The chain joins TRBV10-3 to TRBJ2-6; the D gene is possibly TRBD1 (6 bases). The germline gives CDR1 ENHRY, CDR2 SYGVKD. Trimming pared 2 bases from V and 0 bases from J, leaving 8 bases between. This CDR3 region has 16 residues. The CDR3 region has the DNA TGTGCCATCAGTGAGACAGGGAACTCTGGGGCCAACGTCCTGACTTTC. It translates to CAISETGNSGANVLTF.

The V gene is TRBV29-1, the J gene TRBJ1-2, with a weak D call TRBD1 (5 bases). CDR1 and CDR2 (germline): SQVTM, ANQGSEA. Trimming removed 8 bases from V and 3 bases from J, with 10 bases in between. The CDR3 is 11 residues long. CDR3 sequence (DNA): TGCAGCCTTGGGACTGACTATGGCTACACCTTC. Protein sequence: CSLGTDYGYTF.

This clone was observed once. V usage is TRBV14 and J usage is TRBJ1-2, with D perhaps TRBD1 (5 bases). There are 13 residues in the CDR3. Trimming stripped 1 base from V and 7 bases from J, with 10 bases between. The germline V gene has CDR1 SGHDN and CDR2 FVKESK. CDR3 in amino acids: CASSQAGARGYTF. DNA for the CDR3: TGTGCCAGCAGCCAAGCCGGGGCGCGTGGCTACACCTTC.

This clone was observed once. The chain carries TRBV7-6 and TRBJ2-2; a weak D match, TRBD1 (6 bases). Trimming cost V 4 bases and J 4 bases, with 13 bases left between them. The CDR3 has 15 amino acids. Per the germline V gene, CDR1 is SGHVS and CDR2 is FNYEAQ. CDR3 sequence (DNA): TGTGCCAGCAGCTCGTCAGGGGTCGTCACCGGGGAGCTGTTTTTT. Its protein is CASSSSGVVTGELFF.

DNA for the CDR3: TGCGCCAGCAGCCAGAACACCGGGGAGCTGTTTTTT. Protein sequence: CASSQNTGELFF. The rearrangement uses TRBV5-1 and TRBJ2-2; unclear D gene. The CDR3 loop spans 12 amino acids. From germline, CDR1 is SGHRS and CDR2 YFSETQ. V dropped 4 bases and J dropped 1 base, with 2 bases sitting between them.

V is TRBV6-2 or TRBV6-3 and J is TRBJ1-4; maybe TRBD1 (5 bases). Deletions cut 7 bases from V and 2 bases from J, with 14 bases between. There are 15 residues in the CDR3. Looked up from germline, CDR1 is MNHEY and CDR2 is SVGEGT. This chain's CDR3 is CASIPRGATNEKLFF. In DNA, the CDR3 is TGTGCCAGCATCCCCCGCGGGGCTACTAATGAAAAACTGTTTTTT.

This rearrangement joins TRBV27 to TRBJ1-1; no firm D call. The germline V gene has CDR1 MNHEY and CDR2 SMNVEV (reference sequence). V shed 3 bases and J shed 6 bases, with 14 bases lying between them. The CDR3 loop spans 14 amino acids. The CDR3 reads CASSLIRASAEAFF. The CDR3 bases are TGTGCCAGCAGTTTGATTAGGGCGAGCGCTGAAGCTTTCTTT.

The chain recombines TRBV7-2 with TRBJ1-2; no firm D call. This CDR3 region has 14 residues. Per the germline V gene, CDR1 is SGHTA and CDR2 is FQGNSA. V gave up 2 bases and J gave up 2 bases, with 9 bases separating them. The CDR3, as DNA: TGTGCCAGCAGCTTATCTAACGGAAACTATGGCTACACCTTC. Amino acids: CASSLSNGNYGYTF. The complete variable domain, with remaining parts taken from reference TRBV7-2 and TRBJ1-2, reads GAGVSQSPSNKVTEKGKDVELRCDPISGHTALYWYRQSLGQGLEFLIYFQGNSAPDKSGLPSDRFSAERTGGSVSTLTIQRTQQEDSAVYLCASSLSNGNYGYTFGSGTRLTVV.

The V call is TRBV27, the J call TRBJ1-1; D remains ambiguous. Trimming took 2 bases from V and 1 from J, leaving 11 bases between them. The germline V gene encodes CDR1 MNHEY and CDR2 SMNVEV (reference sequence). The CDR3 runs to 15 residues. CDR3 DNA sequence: TGTGCCAGCAGTTTAAATTGGTTGGGGAACACTGAAGCTTTCTTT. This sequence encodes CASSLNWLGNTEAFF.

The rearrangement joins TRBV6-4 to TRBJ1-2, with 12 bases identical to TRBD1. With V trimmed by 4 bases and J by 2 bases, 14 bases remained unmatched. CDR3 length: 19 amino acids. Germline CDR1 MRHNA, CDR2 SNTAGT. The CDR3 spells CASSAQPGQGASKNYGYTF. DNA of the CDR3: TGTGCCAGCAGTGCTCAACCGGGACAGGGGGCCTCTAAGAACTATGGCTACACCTTC.

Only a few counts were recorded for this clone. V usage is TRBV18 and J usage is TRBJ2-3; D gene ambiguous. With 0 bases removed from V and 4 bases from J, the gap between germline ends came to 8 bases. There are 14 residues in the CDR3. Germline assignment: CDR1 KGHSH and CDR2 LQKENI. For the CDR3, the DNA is TGTGCCAGCTCACCACCACATGAGCCAGATACGCAGTATTTT. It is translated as CASSPPHEPDTQYF.

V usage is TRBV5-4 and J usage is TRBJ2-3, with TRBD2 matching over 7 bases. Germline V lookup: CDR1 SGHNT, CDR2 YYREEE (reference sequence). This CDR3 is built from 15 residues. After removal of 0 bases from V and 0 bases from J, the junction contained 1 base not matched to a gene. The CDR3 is CASSLGAGSTDTQYF. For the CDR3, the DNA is TGTGCCAGCAGCTTGGGAGCGGGGAGCACAGATACGCAGTATTTT.

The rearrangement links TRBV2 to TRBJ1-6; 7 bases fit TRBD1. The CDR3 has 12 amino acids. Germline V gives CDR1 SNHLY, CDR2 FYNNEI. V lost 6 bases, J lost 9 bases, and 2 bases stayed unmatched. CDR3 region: CASRDRSSPLHF. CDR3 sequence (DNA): TGTGCCAGCAGGGACAGGAGTTCACCCCTCCACTTT.

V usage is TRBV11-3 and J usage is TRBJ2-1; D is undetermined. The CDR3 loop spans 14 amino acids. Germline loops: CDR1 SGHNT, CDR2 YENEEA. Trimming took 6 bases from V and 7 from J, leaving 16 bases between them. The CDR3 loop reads CASRETRTANEQFF. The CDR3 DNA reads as TGTGCCAGCAGGGAGACGAGGACCGCGAATGAGCAGTTCTTC.

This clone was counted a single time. CDR3 sequence: CASSPINTGELFF. In DNA form, the CDR3 reads TGTGCCAGCAGTCCTATCAACACCGGGGAGCTGTTTTTT. The chain recombines TRBV2 with TRBJ2-2; no clear D. Per the germline V gene, CDR1 is SNHLY and CDR2 is FYNNEI. The CDR3 covers 13 residues. Trimming took 5 bases from V and 2 from J, leaving 6 bases between them.

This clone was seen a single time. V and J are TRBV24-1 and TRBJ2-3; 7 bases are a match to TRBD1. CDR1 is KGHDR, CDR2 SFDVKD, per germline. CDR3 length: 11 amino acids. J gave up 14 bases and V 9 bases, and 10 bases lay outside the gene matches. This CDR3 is CATHGRDSWYF. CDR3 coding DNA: TGTGCCACCCATGGCCGGGACAGTTGGTATTTT.

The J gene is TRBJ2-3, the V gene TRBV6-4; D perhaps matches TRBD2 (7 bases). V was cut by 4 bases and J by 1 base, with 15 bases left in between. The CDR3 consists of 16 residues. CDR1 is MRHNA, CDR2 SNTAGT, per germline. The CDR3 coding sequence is TGTGCCAGCAGTGTTGAGTGGGGGGGCGGCACAGATACGCAGTATTTT. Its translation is CASSVEWGGGTDTQYF.

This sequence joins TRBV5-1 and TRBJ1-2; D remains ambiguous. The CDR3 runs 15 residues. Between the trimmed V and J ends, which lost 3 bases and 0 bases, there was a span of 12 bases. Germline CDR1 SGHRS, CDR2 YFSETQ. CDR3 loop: CASSSRAATNYGYTF. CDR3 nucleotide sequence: TGCGCCAGCAGCTCAAGGGCCGCGACTAACTATGGCTACACCTTC.

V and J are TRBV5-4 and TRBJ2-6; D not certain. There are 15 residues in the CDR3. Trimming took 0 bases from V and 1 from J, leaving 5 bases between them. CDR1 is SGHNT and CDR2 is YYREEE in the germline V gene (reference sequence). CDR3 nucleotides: TGTGCCAGCAGCTTGGGTCAGTCTGGGGCCAACGTCCTGACTTTC. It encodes CASSLGQSGANVLTF.

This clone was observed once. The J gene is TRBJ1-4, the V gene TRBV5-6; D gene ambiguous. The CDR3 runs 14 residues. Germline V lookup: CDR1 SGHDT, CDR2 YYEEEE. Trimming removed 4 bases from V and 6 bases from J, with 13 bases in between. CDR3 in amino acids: CASSPLHLDEKLFF. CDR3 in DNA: TGTGCCAGCAGCCCCCTACATCTGGATGAAAAACTGTTTTTT.

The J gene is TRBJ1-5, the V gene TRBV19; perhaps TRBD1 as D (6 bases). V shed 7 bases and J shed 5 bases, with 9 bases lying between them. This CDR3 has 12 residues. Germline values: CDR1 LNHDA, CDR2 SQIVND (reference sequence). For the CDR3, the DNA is TGTGCCAGTACCGAGGGGGATCAGCCCCAGCATTTT. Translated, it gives CASTEGDQPQHF.

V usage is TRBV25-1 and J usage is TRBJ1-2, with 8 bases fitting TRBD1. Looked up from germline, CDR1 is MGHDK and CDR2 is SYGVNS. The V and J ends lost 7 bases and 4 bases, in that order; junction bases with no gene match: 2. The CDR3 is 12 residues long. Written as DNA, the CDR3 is TGTGCCAGCATGGGACAGGTCTATGGCTACACCTTC. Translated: CASMGQVYGYTF.

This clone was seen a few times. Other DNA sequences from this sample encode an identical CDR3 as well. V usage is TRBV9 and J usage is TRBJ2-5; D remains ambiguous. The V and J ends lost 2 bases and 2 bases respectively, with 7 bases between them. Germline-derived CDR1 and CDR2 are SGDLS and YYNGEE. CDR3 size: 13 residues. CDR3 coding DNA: TGTGCCAGCAGCGTGGACGGACAAGAGACCCAGTACTTC. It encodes CASSVDGQETQYF.

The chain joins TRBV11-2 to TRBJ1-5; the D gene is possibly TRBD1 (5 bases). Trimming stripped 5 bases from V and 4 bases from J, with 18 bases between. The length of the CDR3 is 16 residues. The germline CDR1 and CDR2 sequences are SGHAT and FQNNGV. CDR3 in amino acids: CASSPSGSRGNQPQHF. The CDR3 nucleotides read TGTGCCAGCAGCCCGTCCGGTAGCCGGGGGAATCAGCCCCAGCATTTT.

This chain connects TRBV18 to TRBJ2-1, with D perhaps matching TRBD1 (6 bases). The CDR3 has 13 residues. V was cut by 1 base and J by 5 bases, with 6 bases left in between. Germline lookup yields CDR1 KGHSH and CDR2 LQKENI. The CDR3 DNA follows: TGTGCCAGCTCACCACGGACAGACAATGAGCAGTTCTTC. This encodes CASSPRTDNEQFF. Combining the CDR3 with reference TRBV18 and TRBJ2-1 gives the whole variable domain NAGVMQNPRHLVRRRGQEARLRCSPMKGHSHVYWYRQLPEEGLKFMVYLQKENIIDESGMPKERFSAEFPKEGPSILRIQQVVRGDSAAYFCASSPRTDNEQFFGPGTRLTVL.